This T cell receptor (beta chain) was captured by sequencing in a study of blood T cells in healthy people across ages. Per germline, CDR1 DFQATT and CDR2 SNEGSKA (reference sequence). The CDR3 is 12 residues long. Notes on the study in general: It was held that the diversity estimates obtained from one million T cells were underestimates.

The donors, healthy Caucasians from Russia, were aged roughly 6 to 100. Donors gave 8 to 10 milliliters of peripheral blood apiece. Combining a sample-barcoded 5' primer with a J-beta primer mix, a second PCR ran for about 7 to 11 cycles. Each CDR3 protein is one row after TCRdb ran MiXCR on the 5' RACE reads. The repertoire has 550,000 to 800,000 distinct CDR3 sequences, 32% of them found once; the top ten carry 15%. For this clonotype: The antigen is not known. Mismatch with germline at one junction end may stem from a read error.

The specimen sequenced was blood. The chain uses TRBV20-1 and TRBJ1-5, with no clear D. The clonotype comes from a woman older than 75 in good health. The CDR3 sequence is CSARVLDQSQHF. In DNA, the CDR3 is TGCAGTGCTAGAGTTTTGGATCAGTCCCAGCATTTT.